The 14 T cell receptor beta chains presented below share a single source sample, sequenced in a study of blood T cell repertoires in COVID-19. Profiling relied on immunoSEQ multiplex PCR, and the TCRdb table lists in-frame clones only, not all of them. The data show 150,000 to 200,000 clones, about 91% seen once. Sequencing was performed on peripheral blood. The receptors here all came from a woman aged 30 to 39 with acute or convalescent COVID-19.

This clone was found once. The chain combines TRBV29-1 with TRBJ1-5; D is perhaps TRBD1 (6 bases). Germline CDR1 SQVTM, CDR2 ANQGSEA. This CDR3 comprises 13 residues. Trimming stripped 5 bases from V and 3 bases from J, with 11 bases between. In nucleotides, the CDR3 is TGCAGCGTTTATACAGGGTTCAATCAGCCCCAGCATTTT. This sequence encodes CSVYTGFNQPQHF.

The chain joins TRBV5-5 to TRBJ1-5; no firm D call. V lost 2 bases and J 1 base, leaving 13 bases between the germline ends. The CDR3 has 16 amino acids. Germline CDR1 SGHKS, CDR2 YYEKEE (reference sequence). CDR3 coding DNA: TGTGCCAGCAGCTTATCTGGGCATTCGAGCAATCAGCCCCAGCATTTT. Protein sequence: CASSLSGHSSNQPQHF.

The chain is built from TRBV2 and TRBJ1-4; TRBD1 aligns across 8 bases. In germline, CDR1 is SNHLY, CDR2 FYNNEI. The CDR3 loop spans 13 amino acids. V was pared by 8 bases and J by 9 bases, with 8 bases of the junction left unmatched. Here the CDR3 DNA reads TGTGCCAGCCTAGGGGACAGGAGGAAAAAACTGTTTTTT. This encodes CASLGDRRKKLFF. The full variable domain, rest sourced from reference TRBV2 and TRBJ1-4, is EPEVTQTPSHQVTQMGQEVILRCVPISNHLYFYWYRQILGQKVEFLVSFYNNEISEKSEIFDDQFSVERPDGSNFTLKIRSTKLEDSAMYFCASLGDRRKKLFFGSGTQLSVL.

The rearrangement joins TRBV7-9 to TRBJ2-7; maybe TRBD1 (6 bases). This CDR3 is built from 12 residues. In germline, CDR1 is SEHNR, CDR2 FQNEAQ (reference sequence). The V and J ends lost 3 bases and 6 bases respectively, with 9 bases between them. The CDR3 here is CASSLNRAEQYF. As DNA, the CDR3 is TGTGCCAGCAGCTTGAACAGGGCCGAGCAGTACTTC.

The chain has TRBV3-1 (or the pseudogene TRBV3-2) and TRBJ1-1; no reliable D call. Germline loops: CDR1 LGHDT, CDR2 YNNKEL (reference sequence). This CDR3 is built from 13 residues. Trimming stripped 6 bases from V and 1 base from J, with 9 bases between. CDR3 bases: TGTGCCAGCAGACACTACGGGAACACTGAAGCTTTCTTT. Amino acid sequence: CASRHYGNTEAFF.

The chain joins TRBV7-2 to TRBJ1-2; no reliable D call. The germline V gene encodes CDR1 SGHTA and CDR2 FQGNSA. V was pared by 4 bases and J by 5 bases, with 14 bases between. The CDR3 has 14 amino acids. This CDR3 reads CASSSDRGTYGYTF. The CDR3 coding sequence is TGTGCCAGCAGCTCCGATCGAGGAACTTATGGCTACACCTTC.

The chain has TRBV5-1 and TRBJ1-2, with TRBD1 matching over 9 bases. The CDR3 is made up of 15 amino acids. Germline V lookup: CDR1 SGHRS, CDR2 YFSETQ. With 7 bases clipped from V and 6 bases from J, the junction kept 13 bases outside the gene matches. The CDR3 nucleotides are TGCGCCAGCGCCCGGGACAGGGCACTTGCTGATGGCTACACCTTC. This sequence encodes CASARDRALADGYTF.

The chain is built from TRBV5-1 and TRBJ2-2, with D unclear. This CDR3 is 13 amino acids long. Per the germline V gene, CDR1 is SGHRS and CDR2 is YFSETQ. Deletions cut 6 bases from V and 2 bases from J, with 8 bases between. The CDR3 region is CASTRQNTGELFF. The CDR3, as DNA: TGCGCCAGCACTCGACAAAACACCGGGGAGCTGTTTTTT.

This chain connects TRBV20-1 to TRBJ2-5, with a weak D call TRBD2 (5 bases). Between the trimmed V and J ends, which lost 6 bases and 6 bases, there was a span of 11 bases. The CDR3 covers 11 residues. Germline V gene sequence: CDR1 DFQATT, CDR2 SNEGSKA (reference sequence). CDR3 sequence (DNA): TGCAGTGCAAGGACGGGGAAGACCCAGTACTTC. Its protein is CSARTGKTQYF.

This chain joins TRBV29-1 and TRBJ2-6; 8 bases fit TRBD1. With 7 bases clipped from V and 0 bases from J, the junction kept 11 bases outside the gene matches. In germline, CDR1 is SQVTM, CDR2 ANQGSEA. The CDR3 has 17 amino acids. As DNA, the CDR3 is TGCAGCGCAGAGTCCGGGACAGGCTACTCTGGGGCCAACGTCCTGACTTTC. This translates into CSAESGTGYSGANVLTF.

V is TRBV5-1 and J is TRBJ2-2, with 8 bases identical to TRBD2. J was trimmed by 8 bases and V by 0 bases; bases with no gene match: 6. This CDR3 region has 15 residues. Germline loops: CDR1 SGHRS, CDR2 YFSETQ. The DNA of the CDR3 is TGCGCCAGCAGCTTGGAACCAGCGGGAGAGGGGGAGCTGTTTTTT. Residues: CASSLEPAGEGELFF.

The chain joins TRBV7-9 to TRBJ2-1; TRBD2 agrees at 10 bases. V gave up 2 bases and J gave up 6 bases; unmatched junction bases: 7. The CDR3 is 16 amino acids. Germline V gene sequence: CDR1 SEHNR, CDR2 FQNEAQ (reference sequence). The CDR3 loop is CASSLTTSGLINEQFF. As DNA, the CDR3 is TGTGCCAGCAGCTTAACGACTAGCGGGCTTATCAATGAGCAGTTCTTC.

This clone was seen a few times. This rearrangement joins TRBV6-5 to TRBJ1-4, with TRBD1 matching 7 bases. This CDR3 is built from 15 residues. Trimming took 6 bases from V and 8 from J; bases not matched to a gene: 12. CDR1 is MNHEY, CDR2 SVGAGI, per germline. CDR3 nucleotides: TGTGCCAGCAGCCTCGGGACAGTCCATTCCGAAAAACTGTTTTTT. Its protein is CASSLGTVHSEKLFF.

The table lists this clone with a count of one. This rearrangement joins TRBV6-5 to TRBJ1-5, with 8 bases lining up with TRBD1. This CDR3 is built from 14 residues. J was trimmed by 5 bases and V by 6 bases; bases with no gene match: 6. Germline assignment: CDR1 MNHEY and CDR2 SVGAGI. CDR3 protein: CASRGTGSYQPQHF. CDR3 bases: TGTGCCAGCAGAGGGACAGGCAGTTATCAGCCCCAGCATTTT.